The clone carrying this TCR beta chain has ten or more counts. The antigen is unknown. The germline CDR1 and CDR2 sequences are DFQATT and SNEGSKA (reference sequence). V was pared by 0 bases and J by 6 bases, with 15 bases between. This CDR3 comprises 15 residues. TCRdb used MiXCR to reprocess the 5' RACE reads, holding one entry per CDR3 protein. The repertoire consists of under 550,000 distinct CDR3 sequences, with around 26% occurring once and the leading ten covering roughly 0.9%. The data were obtained in a study of CD8 T cells in ankylosing spondylitis. Whole-study findings and limits: Ankylosing spondylitis blood appeared to carry a characteristic TCR beta motif of several highly homologous variants.

The TCR comes from a male donor with ankylosing spondylitis. The sequenced sample consisted of blood, either unsorted or a sorted T cell fraction (not recorded which). The rearrangement links TRBV20-1 to TRBJ2-1, with D tentatively TRBD1 or TRBD2 (6 bases each). In nucleotides, the CDR3 is TGCAGTGCTAGAGATACGGCGGGACACCTCAATGAGCAGTTCTTC. Residues: CSARDTAGHLNEQFF.